The 3 T cell receptor beta chains below come from one sample, sequenced in a study of blood T cells in healthy people across ages (dated by TCRdb to 2015 to 2017). Library creation used 5' RACE. For sequencing, an Illumina HiSeq 2500 was employed. A second PCR of about 6 to 11 cycles was performed with a sample-barcoded 5' primer and a J-beta primer mix. Using fastp trimming at Q25 and MiXCR clonotype assembly, TCRdb reanalyzed the public sequencing data and kept in-frame beta chains. Each record represents a unique CDR3 protein, reported with the most common genes and DNA among its rows. The sample records roughly 1,000,000 distinct CDR3 sequences, 25% of which are singletons. About 0.72% of the sample comes from the top ten. In addition, the sample was reused for a study of T cells of mothers and their children.

The sequencing input was blood. These receptors came from a girl aged 2 to 9 in good health.

As for this clonotype: This is likely a read error, given that the CDR3 carries no conserved phenylalanine or tryptophan at its end. The CDR3 is CASSQLSGRASTDTQYL. In DNA form, the CDR3 reads TGTGCCAGCAGCCAATTAAGCGGGAGGGCGAGCACAGATACGCAGTATCTT. V and J are TRBV4-2 and TRBJ2-3; 10 bases fit TRBD2. The V and J ends lost 2 bases and 0 bases, in that order; junction bases with no gene match: 5. The CDR3 spans 17 residues. Germline-derived CDR1 and CDR2 are LGHNA and YNFKEQ.

This chain uses TRBV12-3 or TRBV12-4 with TRBJ2-5; D could derive from TRBD1 or TRBD2 (5 bases each). V dropped 3 bases and J dropped 0 bases, with 14 bases sitting between them. This CDR3 comprises 16 residues. CDR3 DNA: TGTGCCAGCAGTTTCGGGACGGCTAAGTACCAAGAGACCCAGTACTTC. It yields the protein CASSFGTAKYQETQYF.

The V gene is TRBV28, the J gene TRBJ2-5, with D perhaps TRBD2 (5 bases). In germline, CDR1 is MDHEN, CDR2 SYDVKM. V was pared by 8 bases and J by 1 base, with 26 bases between. This CDR3 is built from 18 residues. The CDR3 region is CASLRLSTRNEIQETQYF. The CDR3 bases are TGTGCCAGCCTGAGGTTATCTACTAGGAACGAGATCCAAGAGACCCAGTACTTC.